These 20 T cell receptor beta chains were sequenced from one sample in a study of CD8+ T cells in alopecia areata. The treatment was: oral pan-JAK inhibitor, 5-10 mg twice daily. RNA extraction was followed by reverse transcription into cDNA, which acted as the sequencing template. Measured with immunoSEQ multiplex PCR; TCRdb has only the in-frame clones, and not every one. The sample carries fewer than 250,000 clones, more than 55% recorded once. The material sequenced was CD4+ T cells sorted from blood, taken at roughly week 49, from a patient treated with tofacitinib. The receptor set was obtained from a human donor with alopecia areata.

V gene TRBV2 combines with J gene TRBJ2-7, with 11 bases identical to TRBD2. The CDR3 sequence is 11 residues long. Germline assignment: CDR1 SNHLY and CDR2 FYNNEI. The V gene end was trimmed by 9 bases and the J gene end by 7 bases; junction bases not matched to a gene: 2. The CDR3 nucleotides are TGTGCCAGAGGGACTAGCGGTGAGCAGTACTTC. Translated: CARGTSGEQYF.

The chain is built from TRBV5-6 and TRBJ2-6; 7 bases agree with TRBD1. Unmatched junction bases numbered 4, after V lost 4 bases and J lost 0 bases. Germline-derived CDR1 and CDR2 are SGHDT and YYEEEE. This CDR3 region has 16 residues. CDR3 nucleotides: TGTGCCAGCAGCGAGGGGGCCCCCTCTGGGGCCAACGTCCTGACTTTC. Amino acids: CASSEGAPSGANVLTF.

The chain uses TRBV30 and TRBJ2-1; 8 nucleotides match TRBD2. Germline V lookup: CDR1 GTSNPN, CDR2 SVGIG (reference sequence). V shed 0 bases and J 5 bases; nucleotides not matched to a gene: 6. The CDR3 covers 15 residues. In nucleotides, the CDR3 is TGTGCCTGGAGTGTACCGGGACTAGGGAACAATGAGCAGTTCTTC. The encoded protein is CAWSVPGLGNNEQFF.

Points on this clone: Compared with germline, one end of the junction differs, possibly owing to a read error. This rearrangement joins TRBV6-1 to TRBJ1-1, with D perhaps matching TRBD1 (6 bases). Germline V gene sequence: CDR1 MNHNS, CDR2 SASEGT. This CDR3 is built from 12 residues. The CDR3, as DNA: TGTGCAAGCAAGGGGGGCTACACTGAAGCTTTCTTT. Protein sequence: CASKGGYTEAFF.

This clone was picked up a small number of times. In nucleotides, the CDR3 is TGCGCCAGCAGCCAAGCGGAAGGGGGCAATGAGCAGTTCTTC. Residues: CASSQAEGGNEQFF. The V gene is TRBV4-3, the J gene TRBJ2-1, with a possible D match to TRBD1 (6 bases). V shed 1 base and J shed 6 bases, with 10 bases lying between them. The CDR3 is 14 amino acids. Germline CDR1 is LGHNA and CDR2 is YSLEER.

This chain connects TRBV6-6 to TRBJ1-2, with D possibly being TRBD1 (5 bases). The length of the CDR3 is 14 residues. Germline assignment: CDR1 MNHNY and CDR2 SVGAGI (reference sequence). Deletions cut 2 bases from V and 4 bases from J, with 11 bases between. CDR3 in DNA: TGTGCCAGCAGTTACCCCGAGGGGATCTATGGCTACACCTTC. It specifies CASSYPEGIYGYTF.

This chain connects TRBV25-1 to TRBJ2-2, with D unclear. The CDR3 length is 16 residues. V was cut by 2 bases and J by 4 bases, with 14 bases left in between. CDR1 and CDR2 (germline): MGHDK, SYGVNS. CDR3 coding DNA: TGTGCCAGCAGTGAAACGGTTACGGGTTTCACCGGGGAGCTGTTTTTT. This translates into CASSETVTGFTGELFF. The full variable domain, with the rest looked up from reference TRBV25-1 and TRBJ2-2, is EADIYQTPRYLVIGTGKKITLECSQTMGHDKMYWYQQDPGMELHLIHYSYGVNSTEKGDLSSESTVSRIRTEHFPLTLESARPSHTSQYLCASSETVTGFTGELFFGEGSRLTVL.

The chain couples TRBV9 to TRBJ1-1, with D tentatively TRBD1 (5 bases). CDR3 length: 15 amino acids. V was pared by 1 base and J by 3 bases, with 13 bases between. Looked up from germline, CDR1 is SGDLS and CDR2 is YYNGEE. The CDR3 is CASSVLAGRYTEAFF. As DNA, the CDR3 is TGTGCCAGCAGCGTATTGGCAGGGAGATACACTGAAGCTTTCTTT.

The CDR3 bases are TGTGCCTGGAGTGTCACGGGACAGGACAGATTTGAAGCTTTCTTT. This translates into CAWSVTGQDRFEAFF. This chain connects TRBV30 to TRBJ1-1; 8 bases fit TRBD1. The V gene's germline CDR1 is GTSNPN and CDR2 SVGIG (reference sequence). V gave up 0 bases and J gave up 7 bases; unmatched junction bases: 10. The CDR3 is 15 amino acids.

This clone showed up just a few times. This chain connects TRBV30 to TRBJ1-2, with 8 bases identical to TRBD1. The CDR3 spans 13 residues. The germline gives CDR1 GTSNPN, CDR2 SVGIG (reference sequence). V dropped 2 bases and J dropped 8; count of bases not matched to a gene: 7. Here the CDR3 reads CAWSRGTGKGYTF. The CDR3 nucleotides read TGTGCCTGGAGTAGGGGGACAGGCAAAGGCTACACCTTC.

This clone was counted only a few times. The J gene is TRBJ2-1, the V gene TRBV12-5; 7 positions match TRBD2. This CDR3 region has 17 residues. J was trimmed by 0 bases and V by 6 bases; bases with no gene match: 11. CDR1 and CDR2 from the germline V gene are LGHNT and FRNRAP. The CDR3 sequence: CASGQAGFVSSYNEQFF. CDR3 in DNA: TGTGCTAGTGGACAAGCGGGGTTTGTGAGCTCCTACAATGAGCAGTTCTTC.

The table lists this clone with many counts. DNA for the CDR3: TGTGCCAGCAGCCAAAGGGGGTTTGGGGCCAACGTCCTGACTTTC. It encodes CASSQRGFGANVLTF. The chain combines TRBV14 with TRBJ2-6; D is perhaps TRBD1 (6 bases). Germline CDR1 reads SGHDN; CDR2 reads FVKESK. The V gene lost 2 bases and the J gene lost 3 bases, with 8 bases spanning the gap. This CDR3 has 15 residues.

This chain joins TRBV11-1 and TRBJ1-6; the D is unclear. The ends were cut back, 2 bases at V and 6 bases at J, with 11 bases in the middle. The germline V gene has CDR1 SGHAT and CDR2 FQDESV (reference sequence). There are 15 residues in the CDR3. Here the CDR3 DNA reads TGTGCCAGCAGCTTACCGGCAGGAATTAATTCACCCCTCCACTTT. This sequence encodes CASSLPAGINSPLHF.

This chain connects TRBV6-1 to TRBJ1-1, with no clear D. Trimming removed 7 bases from V and 0 bases from J, with 9 bases in between. CDR1 and CDR2 (germline): MNHNS, SASEGT. This CDR3 has 13 amino acids. The CDR3 protein is CASMAKLNTEAFF. The CDR3, as DNA: TGTGCCAGCATGGCGAAACTGAACACTGAAGCTTTCTTT.

This clone was recorded a few times. The V and J genes are TRBV2 and TRBJ2-1, with 8 bases lining up with TRBD2. CDR1 and CDR2 (germline): SNHLY, FYNNEI. The CDR3 runs to 14 residues. Trimming at V came to 5 bases and at J to 8 bases, leaving 8 bases not matched to a gene. CDR3 nucleotides: TGTGCCAGCAGTCCTGGGACTAGATCCCATGAGCAGTTCTTC. Its translation: CASSPGTRSHEQFF.

The chain links TRBV29-1 to TRBJ1-2; D might be TRBD1 (5 bases). The V gene lost 0 bases and the J gene lost 5 bases, with 16 bases spanning the gap. Germline CDR1 and CDR2: SQVTM and ANQGSEA. The CDR3 is 15 residues long. The CDR3 spells CSVEEIRQRRYGYTF. CDR3 nucleotides: TGCAGCGTTGAAGAGATCCGACAGAGGCGTTATGGCTACACCTTC. Drawing the rest from reference TRBV29-1 and TRBJ1-2, the complete variable domain is SAVISQKPSRDICQRGTSLTIQCQVDSQVTMMFWYRQQPGQSLTLIATANQGSEATYESGFVIDKFPISRPNLTFSTLTVSNMSPEDSSIYLCSVEEIRQRRYGYTFGSGTRLTVV.

This clone was seen a single time. V and J are TRBV6-5 and TRBJ1-2; D unresolved. With 2 bases removed from V and 2 bases from J, the gap between germline ends came to 9 bases. This CDR3 is 14 amino acids long. The germline CDR1 and CDR2 sequences are MNHEY and SVGAGI. Here the CDR3 reads CASSYAGWNYGYTF. CDR3 bases: TGTGCCAGCAGTTACGCAGGTTGGAACTATGGCTACACCTTC.

In this sample, this clone turned up a few times. The J gene is TRBJ2-1, the V gene TRBV25-1; TRBD1 or TRBD2 may be the D gene (8 bases each). Trimming took 7 bases from V and 6 from J, leaving 16 bases between them. CDR3 size: 14 residues. Per germline, CDR1 MGHDK and CDR2 SYGVNS. In nucleotides, the CDR3 is TGTGCCAGCACCTGGACAGGGACTAGCAATGAGCAGTTCTTC. Protein product: CASTWTGTSNEQFF. The variable domain in full, completed from reference TRBV25-1 and TRBJ2-1, reads EADIYQTPRYLVIGTGKKITLECSQTMGHDKMYWYQQDPGMELHLIHYSYGVNSTEKGDLSSESTVSRIRTEHFPLTLESARPSHTSQYLCASTWTGTSNEQFFGPGTRLTVL.

The genes are TRBV30 and TRBJ1-1; tentative D call: TRBD1 (5 bases). Per the germline V gene, CDR1 is GTSNPN and CDR2 is SVGIG (reference sequence). The CDR3 runs to 14 residues. Trimming shortened V by 2 bases and J by 1 base, and 11 bases separated the two germline ends. CDR3 protein: CAWSRGAGNTEAFF. The DNA of the CDR3 is TGTGCCTGGAGTCGAGGGGCGGGGAACACTGAAGCTTTCTTT.

CDR3 amino acids: CASSIKRGRGTDTQYF. CDR3 coding DNA: TGTGCCAGCAGCATAAAGCGGGGGCGGGGCACAGATACGCAGTATTTT. V usage is TRBV2 and J usage is TRBJ2-3; 8 positions agree with TRBD2. From germline, CDR1 is SNHLY and CDR2 FYNNEI. V shed 6 bases, J shed 1 base, and the junction held 9 bases outside the gene matches. The CDR3 is 16 residues long. The variable domain in full, with the rest retrieved from reference TRBV2 and TRBJ2-3, is EPEVTQTPSHQVTQMGQEVILRCVPISNHLYFYWYRQILGQKVEFLVSFYNNEISEKSEIFDDQFSVERPDGSNFTLKIRSTKLEDSAMYFCASSIKRGRGTDTQYFGPGTRLTVL.